The T cell receptor beta chain described here comes from a study of T cell responses to AZD1222 COVID-19 vaccine. As for this clone: Its cognate antigen is unknown.

Sequencing used immunoSEQ multiplex PCR; TCRdb keeps in-frame clones, though not all of them. The table shows roughly 200,000 clones, with 90% to 95% occurring only once. The ends were cut back, 4 bases at V and 4 bases at J, with 20 bases in the middle. This CDR3 contains 17 residues. Germline V CDR1 and CDR2: MNHNS, SASEGT. Study observations and caveats: Elevations in Spike-specific TCR breadth and depth followed administration of two AZD1222 doses. In a largely white British group with more females than males, clonal diversity was possibly underestimated.

The origin of this receptor is an adult who received the AZD1222 COVID-19 vaccine. The sequencing used peripheral blood, collected 28 days after the second AZD1222 dose. The chain combines TRBV6-1 with TRBJ2-1; no clear D. CDR3: CASSGLPGGYTYNEQFF. CDR3 coding DNA: TGTGCCAGCAGTGGCCTCCCGGGTGGATATACATACAATGAGCAGTTCTTC.